One and the same sample provided the 10 T cell receptor beta chains below, sequenced in a study of blood T cell repertoires in COVID-19. Measured with immunoSEQ multiplex PCR; TCRdb has only the in-frame clones, and not every one. The data show 280,000 or so clones, 88% seen once. Sample: peripheral blood. These receptors were taken from a young man with active or convalescent COVID-19.

Only one count was recorded for this clone. Mismatch with germline at one junction end may stem from a read error. The chain joins TRBV29-1 to TRBJ2-6; weak D call: TRBD1 (5 bases). Germline CDR1 and CDR2: SQVTM and ANQGSEA. The CDR3 length is 13 residues. CDR3 DNA: TGCAGCGTTGGACCCTCTGGGGCCAACGTTCTGACTTTC. Its translation is CSVGPSGANVLTF.

The chain carries TRBV7-8 and TRBJ1-6, with 7 bases matching TRBD1. The junction had 8 bases not matched to a gene; V was cut back by 5 bases and J by 7 bases. The germline V gene encodes CDR1 SGHVS and CDR2 FQNEAQ. CDR3 size: 15 residues. This CDR3 is CASSRGPGQNSPLHF. CDR3 nucleotides: TGTGCCAGCAGCAGGGGACCGGGACAGAATTCACCCCTCCACTTT.

This clone came up once. The V gene is TRBV9, the J gene TRBJ2-5; D remains ambiguous. Trimming left V 4 bases short and J 2 bases short, with 9 bases between. CDR1 is SGDLS and CDR2 is YYNGEE in the germline V gene. The CDR3 is 13 residues long. The CDR3 DNA sequence: TGTGCCAGCAGCTTTACGGGTCAAGAGACCCAGTACTTC. Protein: CASSFTGQETQYF.

The chain uses TRBV7-6 and TRBJ2-4; D might be TRBD1 (6 bases). V was trimmed by 5 bases and J by 8 bases, leaving 22 bases between them. CDR3 size: 16 residues. CDR1 SGHVS and CDR2 FNYEAQ come from the germline V gene. CDR3 nucleotides: TGTGCCAGCAGCCAGTATCCCAGGGGCCATACGGACATTCAGTACTTC. As protein: CASSQYPRGHTDIQYF.

This chain connects TRBV12-1 to TRBJ1-5; the table names TRBD1, a call not compared with the DNA. TRBV12-1 is a listed pseudogene. This CDR3 region has 17 residues. As DNA, the CDR3 is TGTGCCAGCAGCTACGGGCGGGGACAGGGGGACAAACAGCCCCAGCATTTT. Translating gives CASSYGRGQGDKQPQHF.

This chain uses TRBV6-2 or TRBV6-3 with TRBJ2-7, with TRBD2 identical over 8 bases. V gave up 6 bases and J gave up 4 bases; unmatched junction bases: 11. Germline lookup yields CDR1 MNHEY and CDR2 SVGEGT. CDR3 size: 15 residues. CDR3 bases: TGTGCCAGCAGCCAATCGGGGGGGCTCGAGTACGAGCAGTACTTC. Amino acids: CASSQSGGLEYEQYF.

The V call is TRBV7-2, the J call TRBJ1-4; D ambiguous. This CDR3 has 12 amino acids. The germline CDR1 and CDR2 sequences are SGHTA and FQGNSA. Trimming stripped 8 bases from V and 7 bases from J, with 11 bases between. The CDR3 DNA sequence: TGTGCCAGCCGGAGGCCGCTTGAAAAACTGTTTTTT. Its protein product is CASRRPLEKLFF.

CDR3 residues: CASSEGTGKLSYEQYF. The CDR3, as DNA: TGTGCCAGCAGTGAGGGAACAGGGAAACTTTCCTACGAGCAGTACTTC. The rearrangement uses TRBV2 and TRBJ2-7; perhaps TRBD1 as D (6 bases). Germline V gene sequence: CDR1 SNHLY, CDR2 FYNNEI. The CDR3 extends over 16 amino acids. Trimming cost V 3 bases and J 1 base, with 16 bases left between them.

This clone was seen once. J is TRBJ2-2 and V is TRBV29-1; D possibly corresponds to TRBD2 (5 bases). Looked up from germline, CDR1 is SQVTM and CDR2 is ANQGSEA. The CDR3 is 14 amino acids. Trimming left V 7 bases short and J 0 bases short, with 12 bases between. The CDR3 sequence is CSGLSGTNTGELFF. CDR3 coding DNA: TGCAGCGGACTATCCGGGACGAACACCGGGGAGCTGTTTTTT.

The CDR3 DNA reads TGTGCCAGCAGTTTATCCCCGACTTACGAGCAGTACTTC. This gives the protein CASSLSPTYEQYF. The rearrangement uses TRBV12-3 or TRBV12-4 and TRBJ2-7; D is ambiguous. The ends were cut back, 2 bases at V and 4 bases at J, with 9 bases in the middle. The CDR3 has 13 amino acids.